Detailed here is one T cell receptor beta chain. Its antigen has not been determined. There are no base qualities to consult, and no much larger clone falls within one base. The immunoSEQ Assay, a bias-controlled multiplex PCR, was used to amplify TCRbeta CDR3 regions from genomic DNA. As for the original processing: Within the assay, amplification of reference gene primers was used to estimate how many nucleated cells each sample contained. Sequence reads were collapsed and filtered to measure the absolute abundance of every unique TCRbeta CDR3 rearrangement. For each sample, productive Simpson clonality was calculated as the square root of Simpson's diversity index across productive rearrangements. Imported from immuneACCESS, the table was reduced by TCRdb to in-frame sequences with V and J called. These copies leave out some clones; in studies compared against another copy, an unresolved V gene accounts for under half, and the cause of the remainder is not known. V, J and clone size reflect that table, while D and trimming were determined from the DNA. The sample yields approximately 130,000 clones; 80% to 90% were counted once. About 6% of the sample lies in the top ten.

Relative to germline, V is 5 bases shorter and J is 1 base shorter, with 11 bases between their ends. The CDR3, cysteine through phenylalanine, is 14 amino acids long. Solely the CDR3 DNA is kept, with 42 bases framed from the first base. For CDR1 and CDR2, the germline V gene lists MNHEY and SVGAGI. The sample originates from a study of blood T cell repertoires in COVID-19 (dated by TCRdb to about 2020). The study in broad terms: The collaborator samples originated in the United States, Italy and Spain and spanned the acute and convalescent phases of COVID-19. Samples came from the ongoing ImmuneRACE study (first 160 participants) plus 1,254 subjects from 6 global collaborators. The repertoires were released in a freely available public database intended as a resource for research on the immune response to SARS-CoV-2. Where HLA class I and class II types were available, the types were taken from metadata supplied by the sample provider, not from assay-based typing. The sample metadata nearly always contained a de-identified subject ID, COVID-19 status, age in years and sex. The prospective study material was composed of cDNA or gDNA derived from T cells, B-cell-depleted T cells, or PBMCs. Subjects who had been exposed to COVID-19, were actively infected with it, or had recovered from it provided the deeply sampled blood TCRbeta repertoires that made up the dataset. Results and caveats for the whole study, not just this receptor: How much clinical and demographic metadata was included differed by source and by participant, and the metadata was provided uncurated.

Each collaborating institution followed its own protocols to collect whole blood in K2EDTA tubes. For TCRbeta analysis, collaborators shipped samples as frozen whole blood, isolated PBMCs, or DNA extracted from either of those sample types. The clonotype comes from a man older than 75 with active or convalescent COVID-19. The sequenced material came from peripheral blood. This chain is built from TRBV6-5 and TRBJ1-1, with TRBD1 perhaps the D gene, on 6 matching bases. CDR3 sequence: CASSHRQENTEAFF. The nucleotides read TGTGCCAGCAGTCACCGACAGGAGAACACTGAAGCTTTCTTT.